The 12 T cell receptor beta chains below come from one sample, sequenced in a study of OX40 agonist ivuxolimab in advanced cancers. Repertoires were generated with immunoSEQ multiplex PCR, while TCRdb's copy carries only in-frame clones and drops some. The table has around 45,000 clones, around nine tenths seen once. The sample consisted of CD4+ or CD8+ T cells sorted from blood, taken in a trial of the OX40 agonist ivuxolimab. These receptors were taken from an adult with an advanced solid tumor such as melanoma, head and neck, liver or kidney cancer.

The chain is built from TRBV6-5 and TRBJ2-1; 10 bases line up with TRBD2. This CDR3 contains 15 residues. CDR1 is MNHEY and CDR2 is SVGAGI in the germline V gene. Losses at the gene ends were 5 bases for V and 5 bases for J; bases not matched to a gene: 6. CDR3 region: CASSRSGRLNNEQFF. The CDR3 DNA is TGTGCCAGCAGTCGTAGCGGGAGGCTCAACAATGAGCAGTTCTTC.

The chain links TRBV9 to TRBJ1-1, with TRBD1 as a possible D gene (6 bases). V shed 3 bases and J shed 1 base, with 10 bases lying between them. CDR3 length equals 14 residues. The germline V gene has CDR1 SGDLS and CDR2 YYNGEE. The CDR3: CASSDTGQNTEAFF. CDR3 sequence (DNA): TGTGCCAGCAGCGACACAGGGCAGAACACTGAAGCTTTCTTT.

The rearrangement uses TRBV19 and TRBJ2-7; D is ambiguous. CDR3 size: 13 residues. Looked up from germline, CDR1 is LNHDA and CDR2 is SQIVND (reference sequence). V was clipped by 5 bases and J by 5 bases, with 13 bases between them. The CDR3 DNA is TGTGCCAGTAGTCCCCGGGTCGGGCACGAGCAGTACTTC. Residues: CASSPRVGHEQYF.

The V call is TRBV7-9, the J call TRBJ1-1, with D hard to call. The CDR3 extends over 14 amino acids. CDR1 and CDR2 (germline): SEHNR, FQNEAQ (reference sequence). The V gene lost 7 bases and the J gene lost 5 bases, with 17 bases spanning the gap. The CDR3 DNA reads TGTGCCAGCACCCAAACAGTCCCGGGGACTGAAGCTTTCTTT. This codes for CASTQTVPGTEAFF.

In its sample, this clone was seen a few times. The CDR3 DNA follows: TGTGCCACGCTGGACAGATCGGTTGAAAAACTGTTTTTT. This sequence encodes CATLDRSVEKLFF. The chain links TRBV19 to TRBJ1-4; maybe TRBD1 (6 bases). This CDR3 region has 13 residues. Germline V lookup: CDR1 LNHDA, CDR2 SQIVND (reference sequence). Between the trimmed V and J ends, which lost 10 bases and 7 bases, there was a span of 16 bases.

The J gene is TRBJ2-1, the V gene TRBV6-1; D perhaps matches TRBD1 (6 bases). Germline lookup yields CDR1 MNHNS and CDR2 SASEGT. V was pared by 7 bases and J by 0 bases, with 13 bases between. The CDR3 is 15 amino acids. The CDR3 reads CASNDRPNSYNEQFF. As DNA, the CDR3 is TGTGCCAGCAACGACAGGCCCAACTCCTACAATGAGCAGTTCTTC.

The J gene is TRBJ1-1, the V gene TRBV9, with a possible D match to TRBD1 (5 bases). The CDR3 has 14 residues. The V gene lost 3 bases and the J gene lost 0 bases, with 9 bases spanning the gap. Per germline, CDR1 SGDLS and CDR2 YYNGEE. The CDR3: CASSDPGMNTEAFF. The DNA for the CDR3 is TGTGCCAGCAGCGATCCAGGGATGAACACTGAAGCTTTCTTT. Complete variable domain (other parts from reference TRBV9 and TRBJ1-1): DSGVTQTPKHLITATGQRVTLRCSPRSGDLSVYWYQQSLDQGLQFLIQYYNGEERAKGNILERFSAQQFPDLHSELNLSSLELGDSALYFCASSDPGMNTEAFFGQGTRLTVV.

This rearrangement joins TRBV28 to TRBJ1-1; D gene uncertain. V lost 4 bases and J lost 0, with 12 bases in between. This CDR3 comprises 15 residues. Germline V gives CDR1 MDHEN, CDR2 SYDVKM. The CDR3 region is CASSSGQRMNTEAFF. The CDR3 nucleotides read TGTGCCAGCAGTTCGGGTCAGCGCATGAACACTGAAGCTTTCTTT.

J is TRBJ2-7 and V is TRBV5-1; D might be TRBD2 (7 bases). Trimming stripped 2 bases from V and 11 bases from J, with 14 bases between. Germline CDR1 reads SGHRS; CDR2 reads YFSETQ. CDR3 length equals 12 residues. The CDR3 protein is CASSFDGGGKYF. The CDR3 region has the DNA TGCGCCAGCAGCTTCGATGGGGGGGGCAAGTACTTC. The variable domain in full, completed from reference TRBV5-1 and TRBJ2-7, reads KAGVTQTPRYLIKTRGQQVTLSCSPISGHRSVSWYQQTPGQGLQFLFEYFSETQRNKGNFPGRFSGRQFSNSRSEMNVSTLELGDSALYLCASSFDGGGKYFGPGTRLTVT.

This chain connects TRBV28 to TRBJ2-3; D not certain. Germline V gene lookup returns CDR1 MDHEN and CDR2 SYDVKM. CDR3 size: 14 residues. Trimming shortened V by 5 bases and J by 4 bases, and 13 bases separated the two germline ends. CDR3 nucleotides: TGTGCCAGCAGTCTCTACCGTCGGGCAGATACGCAGTATTTT. It specifies CASSLYRRADTQYF.

This chain links TRBV18 with TRBJ1-2; D is unclear. The V and J ends lost 3 bases and 2 bases respectively, with 7 bases between them. The germline CDR1 and CDR2 sequences are KGHSH and LQKENI. The CDR3 is 13 amino acids. Here the CDR3 reads CASSPDPNYGYTF. DNA for the CDR3: TGTGCCAGCTCACCCGACCCGAACTATGGCTACACCTTC.

This clone was recorded only once. This chain joins TRBV6-5 and TRBJ1-2; D is undetermined. CDR1 MNHEY and CDR2 SVGAGI come from the germline V gene. The CDR3 spans 12 residues. Trimming pared 7 bases from V and 10 bases from J, leaving 16 bases between. DNA of the CDR3: TGTGCCAGCACCCCGGGCCGACGGCCCTACACCTTC. Its protein product is CASTPGRRPYTF.